This T cell receptor (beta chain) is from a study of cytomegalovirus exposure and HLA in healthy donors. General study results and limits: There were reportedly fewer N-insertions in an Asian-associated ancestry cluster than the roughly 670-donor mean, in a later analysis. Prior analysis indicated that the majority of TCR beta V segments exhibited productivity approximately 90% or approximately 30% of the time. Reported findings show TCR beta sequences accurately forecast HLA-A and HLA-B alleles in most subjects. According to a later analysis, most TCR beta chains associated with CMV appeared HLA-restricted.

A multiplex PCR was run with 60 Vbeta primers and 13 Jbeta primers. Profiled with immunoSEQ multiplex PCR; TCRdb holds only in-frame clones, not every one. The sample records 150,000 to 200,000 clones, around 81% being singletons. On this clone itself: The antigen remains undetermined.

The receptor was isolated from a woman in her twenties or thirties in good health and CMV-seronegative. The sequenced sample was PBMCs.

The CDR3 region is CASSSLAGGSYEQYF. The CDR3, as DNA: TGTGCCAGCAGTTCGCTAGCGGGAGGCTCCTACGAGCAGTACTTC. This chain uses TRBV27 with TRBJ2-7; 11 bases agree with TRBD2. Germline assignment: CDR1 MNHEY and CDR2 SMNVEV (reference sequence). This CDR3 comprises 15 residues. J was trimmed by 0 bases and V by 4 bases; bases with no gene match: 2.